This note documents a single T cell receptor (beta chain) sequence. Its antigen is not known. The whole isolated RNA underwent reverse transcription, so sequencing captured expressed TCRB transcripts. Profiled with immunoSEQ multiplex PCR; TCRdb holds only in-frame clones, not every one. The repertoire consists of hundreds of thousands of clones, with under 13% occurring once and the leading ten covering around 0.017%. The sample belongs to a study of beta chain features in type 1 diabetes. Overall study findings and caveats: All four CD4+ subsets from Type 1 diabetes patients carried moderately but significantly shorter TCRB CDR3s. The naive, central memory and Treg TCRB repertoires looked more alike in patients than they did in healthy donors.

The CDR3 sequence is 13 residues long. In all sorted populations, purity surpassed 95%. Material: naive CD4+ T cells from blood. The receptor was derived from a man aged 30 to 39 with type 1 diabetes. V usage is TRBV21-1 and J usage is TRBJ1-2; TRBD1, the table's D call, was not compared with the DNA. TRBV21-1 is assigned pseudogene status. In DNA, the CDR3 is TGTGCCAGCAGCATTGACAGGGGGCATGGCTACACCTTC. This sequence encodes CASSIDRGHGYTF.